This entry features one TCR beta chain sequence. The entry originates in a study of cytomegalovirus exposure and HLA in healthy donors. PCR amplification relied on 60 Vbeta primers (plus 13 Jbeta primers). Sequenced by immunoSEQ multiplex PCR; TCRdb stores in-frame clones only, minus some. The top ten hold 1.2% to 1.5% of the sample, which has 100,000 to 150,000 clones, 77% seen once. The TCR sequence derives from a woman between 40 and 55 years old in good health and CMV-seronegative. Sequences were obtained from PBMCs.

CDR3 in amino acids: CASSQIRGGGTDTQYF. As DNA, the CDR3 is TGCGCCAGCAGCCAGATACGGGGGGGCGGCACAGATACGCAGTATTTT. The V gene is TRBV4-3, the J gene TRBJ2-3; 8 bases are a match to TRBD2. V shed 3 bases and J 1 base; nucleotides not matched to a gene: 6. The CDR3 has 16 amino acids. Germline loops: CDR1 LGHNA, CDR2 YSLEER.